This T cell receptor (beta chain) came from a study of monozygotic twins with cystic fibrosis. Study-level points and caveats: J usage was most co-twin-similar in 8 of 16 pairs, V in 13. Age, concordance and disease severity did not associate with shared CDR3 numbers. Unrelated CF individuals shared fewer identical clonotypes than monozygotic CF twins. Clonality was generally low (median about 0.0097), higher in the most severe patients.

As for this clone: What it binds is not known.

Assay: immunoSEQ multiplex PCR; the TCRdb copy retains only in-frame clones and omits some. The sample yields around 30,000 clones, around 81% seen once. The CDR3 is 14 residues long. The germline V and J ends were trimmed by 2 bases and 0 bases, with 8 bases remaining between them. Germline values: CDR1 SGHDT, CDR2 YYEEEE. The source of this sequence is a girl aged 2-10 years with cystic fibrosis. The sequenced material came from blood. The V call is TRBV5-6, the J call TRBJ1-1; D ambiguous. The CDR3 DNA sequence: TGTGCCAGCAGCTTTGGGTTGATGAACACTGAAGCTTTCTTT. Amino acids: CASSFGLMNTEAFF.